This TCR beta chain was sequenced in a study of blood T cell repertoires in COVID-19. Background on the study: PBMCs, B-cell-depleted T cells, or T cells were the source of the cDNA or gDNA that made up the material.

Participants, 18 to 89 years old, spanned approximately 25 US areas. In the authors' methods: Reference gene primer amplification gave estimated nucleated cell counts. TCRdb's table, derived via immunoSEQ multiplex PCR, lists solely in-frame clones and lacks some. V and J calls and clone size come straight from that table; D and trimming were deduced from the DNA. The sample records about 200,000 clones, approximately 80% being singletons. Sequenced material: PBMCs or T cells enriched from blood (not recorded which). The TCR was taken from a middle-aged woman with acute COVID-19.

The CDR3 sequence: CASSLSRGNQPQHF. The CDR3 DNA reads as TGTGCCAGCAGTTTATCCCGAGGCAATCAGCCCCAGCATTTT. The chain has TRBV27 and TRBJ1-5; D is uncertain. The CDR3 length is 14 residues. With 0 bases removed from V and 2 bases from J, the gap between germline ends came to 5 bases. Per germline, CDR1 MNHEY and CDR2 SMNVEV (reference sequence).